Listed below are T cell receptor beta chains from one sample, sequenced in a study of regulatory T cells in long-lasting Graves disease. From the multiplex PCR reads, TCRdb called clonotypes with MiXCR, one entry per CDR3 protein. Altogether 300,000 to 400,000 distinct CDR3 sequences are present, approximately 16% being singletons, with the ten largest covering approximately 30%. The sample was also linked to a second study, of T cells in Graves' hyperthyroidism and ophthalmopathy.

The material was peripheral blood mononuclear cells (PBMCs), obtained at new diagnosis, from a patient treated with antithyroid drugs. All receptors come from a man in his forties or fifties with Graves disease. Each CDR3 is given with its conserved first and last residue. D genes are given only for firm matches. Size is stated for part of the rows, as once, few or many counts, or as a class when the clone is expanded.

CDR3 protein: CASRTLSSGTTNEKLFF; CDR3 DNA: TGTGCCAGCAGGACCTTATCCTCAGGAACAACTAATGAAAAACTGTTTTTT; J gene: TRBJ1-4; D gene: .; V gene: TRBV6-1; clone size: few
CDR3 protein: CSARVVASSGANVLTF; CDR3 DNA: TGCAGTGCTAGAGTAGTCGCTAGCTCTGGGGCCAACGTCCTGACTTTC; J gene: TRBJ2-6; D gene: .; V gene: TRBV20-1; clone size: few
CDR3 protein: CSARGSEGVHSGNTIYF; CDR3 DNA: TGCAGTGCTAGAGGGTCGGAGGGGGTCCACTCTGGAAACACCATATATTTT; J gene: TRBJ1-3; D gene: .; V gene: TRBV20-1; clone size: .
CDR3 protein: CSAPNPSTFADTQYF; CDR3 DNA: TGCAGTGCTCCCAACCCGAGTACATTCGCAGATACGCAGTATTTT; J gene: TRBJ2-3; D gene: .; V gene: TRBV20-1; clone size: many
CDR3 protein: CASSAGTGFYEQYF; CDR3 DNA: TGTGCCAGCAGTGCCGGGACAGGGTTTTACGAGCAGTACTTC; J gene: TRBJ2-7; D gene: TRBD1; V gene: TRBV27; clone size: .
CDR3 protein: CASSLLYNTEAFF; CDR3 DNA: TGTGCCAGCAGCTTATTATACAACACTGAAGCTTTCTTT; J gene: TRBJ1-1; D gene: .; V gene: TRBV7-3; clone size: many
CDR3 protein: CASNPGGSTDTQYF; CDR3 DNA: TGTGCCAGCAACCCGGGGGGGAGCACAGATACGCAGTATTTT; J gene: TRBJ2-3; D gene: TRBD2; V gene: TRBV28; clone size: many
CDR3 protein: CASSGDLVGAKYTGELFF; CDR3 DNA: TGTGCCAGCAGTGGGGACCTAGTTGGGGCGAAGTACACCGGGGAGCTGTTTTTT; J gene: TRBJ2-2; D gene: .; V gene: TRBV28; clone size: many
CDR3 protein: CASSVSQGRETQYF; CDR3 DNA: TGTGCCAGCAGCGTCAGTCAGGGTCGGGAGACCCAGTACTTC; J gene: TRBJ2-5; D gene: .; V gene: TRBV9; clone size: .
CDR3 protein: CGARERFEKLFF; CDR3 DNA: TGCGGTGCTAGAGAGCGCTTCGAAAAACTGTTTTTT; J gene: TRBJ1-4; D gene: .; V gene: TRBV20-1; clone size: .
CDR3 protein: CASSERVGISTDTQYF; CDR3 DNA: TGTGCCAGCAGTGAACGAGTCGGGATTAGCACAGATACGCAGTATTTT; J gene: TRBJ2-3; D gene: .; V gene: TRBV6-2/TRBV6-3; clone size: few
CDR3 protein: CAWRFGTALDTQYF; CDR3 DNA: TGTGCCTGGAGGTTCGGGACGGCTCTAGATACGCAGTATTTT; J gene: TRBJ2-3; D gene: .; V gene: TRBV30; clone size: many
CDR3 protein: CASSLAFQGPDTQYF; CDR3 DNA: TGCGCCAGCAGCTTGGCATTCCAGGGGCCAGATACGCAGTATTTT; J gene: TRBJ2-3; D gene: .; V gene: TRBV5-1; clone size: few
CDR3 protein: CAINAAGTVAGANVLTF; CDR3 DNA: TGTGCCATCAACGCAGCAGGGACTGTGGCTGGGGCCAACGTCCTGACTTTC; J gene: TRBJ2-6; D gene: .; V gene: TRBV10-3; clone size: many
CDR3 protein: CASSYGAHSNQPQHF; CDR3 DNA: TGTGCCAGCAGTTATGGGGCACATAGCAATCAGCCCCAGCATTTT; J gene: TRBJ1-5; D gene: .; V gene: TRBV27; clone size: few